This T cell receptor beta chain was identified in a study of regulatory T cells in long-lasting Graves disease. Combining iRepertoire HTBI primers with Arm-PCR of CDR3 regions, the authors built TCR beta libraries. From the multiplex PCR reads, TCRdb called clonotypes with MiXCR, one entry per CDR3 protein. The data contain 530,000 or so distinct CDR3 sequences, around an eighth of them singletons. CDR1 is PRHDT and CDR2 is FYEKMQ in the germline V gene (reference sequence). This CDR3 contains 14 residues. V was pared by 5 bases and J by 11 bases, with 21 bases between. Time point indicated: newly diagnosed GD, antithyroid drugs for less than 3 months. The authors made the TCR library using RNA they extracted from PBMCs. This clonotype was counted ten times or more. The same sample was also studied in work on T cells in Graves' hyperthyroidism and ophthalmopathy.

The sequences come from peripheral blood mononuclear cells (PBMCs), collected at new diagnosis, from a patient treated with antithyroid drugs. V and J are TRBV13 and TRBJ1-1; D is perhaps TRBD1 (5 bases). This clonotype was obtained from a man aged 30-40 years with Graves disease. The CDR3 DNA follows: TGTGCCAGCAGCCCTTCGGGACCGGGGACCGGGGCTTTCTTT. Translating it yields CASSPSGPGTGAFF.